This T cell receptor (beta chain) is drawn from a study of human T cells and chemical hapten exposure. Study at large: 2% DPC applied to a 2 cm by 2 cm arm area sensitized donors. Affected patients, primarily female, had alopecia areata, totalis or universalis.

Germline CDR1 SGHTA, CDR2 FQGNSA. The CDR3 runs to 18 residues. V lost 5 bases to trimming and J lost 3 bases; unmatched junction nucleotides: 18. Study results and caveats: Counts of TCRs above 1 in 1000 frequency stayed unchanged with DPC sensitization.

Time point indicated: patch test 2, 6 weeks after DPC sensitization. Treatment reported: therapeutic diphenylcyclopropenone sensitization with weekly scalp DPC. The donor pool consisted of alopecia patients aged 18 to 70 years, considered suitable for DPC. This clonotype was observed a few times. Its antigen remains unknown. One entry per CDR3 protein, called by TCRdb with MiXCR from the RACE reads. The sample carries 360,000 or so distinct CDR3 sequences, under 6.5% recorded once. This receptor was taken from a woman between 18 and 29 years old with alopecia areata. Some clones in this sample may be carry-over from other donors' samples. Sequences were derived from whole blood, sampled in connection with sensitization to the hapten diphenylcyclopropenone (DPC). The chain employs TRBV7-2 and TRBJ1-1, with TRBD1 identical over 7 bases. The CDR3 here is CASSPQDRPRPVYTEAFF. Written as DNA, the CDR3 is TGTGCCAGCAGCCCTCAGGACAGGCCACGACCGGTGTACACTGAAGCTTTCTTT. The variable domain in full, completed from reference TRBV7-2 and TRBJ1-1, reads GAGVSQSPSNKVTEKGKDVELRCDPISGHTALYWYRQSLGQGLEFLIYFQGNSAPDKSGLPSDRFSAERTGGSVSTLTIQRTQQEDSAVYLCASSPQDRPRPVYTEAFFGQGTRLTVV.